These 14 T cell receptor beta chains were sequenced from one sample in a study of blood T cell repertoires in COVID-19. Using immunoSEQ multiplex PCR, the repertoire was profiled, and TCRdb retains in-frame clones only, with some absent. The sample lists more than 45,000 clones, around 85% seen once, with approximately 8.4% in the top ten. Material for sequencing was peripheral blood. These receptors originate from a woman between 70 and 85 years old with active COVID-19.

The V gene is TRBV28, the J gene TRBJ2-7; D not certain. The CDR3 has 14 residues. V was cut by 5 bases and J by 3 bases, with 14 bases left in between. Germline V gene data show CDR1 as MDHEN and CDR2 as SYDVKM. CDR3 nucleotides: TGTGCCAGCAGTCCGAGGAATGACGTCTACGAGCAGTACTTC. Encoded protein: CASSPRNDVYEQYF.

The chain has TRBV5-4 and TRBJ2-1; 7 nucleotides match TRBD1. Germline-derived CDR1 and CDR2 are SGHNT and YYREEE (reference sequence). This CDR3 has 14 amino acids. V was pared by 5 bases and J by 5 bases, with 7 bases of the junction left unmatched. The CDR3 nucleotides read TGTGCCAGCAGGAGACAGGGAGAGAACAATGAGCAGTTCTTC. Residues: CASRRQGENNEQFF.

The table lists this clone with a count of one. J is TRBJ1-3 and V is TRBV7-9, with a possible D match to TRBD1 (6 bases). V lost 6 bases and J lost 2, with 14 bases in between. In germline, CDR1 is SEHNR, CDR2 FQNEAQ (reference sequence). This CDR3 is built from 15 residues. The DNA for the CDR3 is TGTGCCAGCAGTCCTGGGGGCCGAGCTGGAAACACCATATATTTT. The encoded protein is CASSPGGRAGNTIYF. Complete variable domain (other parts from reference TRBV7-9 and TRBJ1-3): DTGVSQNPRHKITKRGQNVTFRCDPISEHNRLYWYRQTLGQGPEFLTYFQNEAQLEKSRLLSDRFSAERPKGSFSTLEIQRTEQGDSAMYLCASSPGGRAGNTIYFGEGSWLTVV.

The CDR3 DNA reads TGTGCCTGGACCCGAGGGCTCTACGAGCAGTACTTC. Translating it yields CAWTRGLYEQYF. V is TRBV30 and J is TRBJ2-7, with a possible D match to TRBD2 (5 bases). The germline V gene has CDR1 GTSNPN and CDR2 SVGIG (reference sequence). V was pared by 4 bases and J by 3 bases, with 10 bases between. The CDR3 loop spans 12 amino acids.

This chain uses TRBV6-1 with TRBJ2-7, with 7 positions matching TRBD1. The CDR3 is made up of 15 amino acids. CDR1 is MNHNS and CDR2 is SASEGT in the germline V gene. The junction had 12 bases not matched to a gene; V was cut back by 3 bases and J by 7 bases. CDR3 protein: CASSEQSSGGSEQYF. The CDR3 DNA is TGTGCCAGCAGTGAGCAGAGTTCAGGGGGTTCGGAGCAGTACTTC.

This sequence joins TRBV6-5 and TRBJ1-1; D uncertain. Trimming removed 0 bases from V and 0 bases from J, with 8 bases in between. The CDR3 consists of 15 residues. In germline, CDR1 is MNHEY, CDR2 SVGAGI. The chain's CDR3 is CASSYSSEMNTEAFF. The CDR3 DNA reads TGTGCCAGCAGTTACTCTAGCGAGATGAACACTGAAGCTTTCTTT.

The CDR3 nucleotides read TGTGCCAGCAGCTTAGTTCGGGCCGGTGGCGGGAGGATCGGGGAGCTGTTTTTT. It is translated as CASSLVRAGGGRIGELFF. The chain couples TRBV7-9 to TRBJ2-2; the match to TRBD2 covers 8 bases. Germline lookup yields CDR1 SEHNR and CDR2 FQNEAQ (reference sequence). The CDR3 spans 18 residues. Trimming cost V 1 base and J 7 bases; bases outside gene matches: 14. The full variable domain, its missing parts supplied by reference TRBV7-9 and TRBJ2-2, is DTGVSQNPRHKITKRGQNVTFRCDPISEHNRLYWYRQTLGQGPEFLTYFQNEAQLEKSRLLSDRFSAERPKGSFSTLEIQRTEQGDSAMYLCASSLVRAGGGRIGELFFGEGSRLTVL.

The chain is built from TRBV5-4 and TRBJ1-2; a possible D gene is TRBD1 (6 bases). Germline V lookup: CDR1 SGHNT, CDR2 YYREEE (reference sequence). This CDR3 is built from 15 residues. Trimming removed 4 bases at V and 1 base at J, with 14 bases between. The CDR3 nucleotides read TGTGCCAGCAGCCCACCGGGGACAATTAACTATGGCTACACCTTC. It encodes CASSPPGTINYGYTF.

The gene calls are TRBV5-1 and TRBJ2-3; the D is unclear. Trimming stripped 0 bases from V and 1 base from J, with 9 bases between. Germline CDR1 is SGHRS and CDR2 is YFSETQ. There are 15 residues in the CDR3. The CDR3 loop is CASSLAWAGTDTQYF. DNA of the CDR3: TGCGCCAGCAGCTTGGCCTGGGCTGGCACAGATACGCAGTATTTT.

CDR3 in amino acids: CATSRDKSGEAFF. CDR3 DNA: TGTGCCACCAGCAGAGATAAATCCGGGGAAGCTTTCTTT. The V gene is TRBV15, the J gene TRBJ1-1; D unresolved. The CDR3 has 13 residues. V dropped 0 bases and J dropped 8 bases, with 10 bases sitting between them. The germline gives CDR1 LNHNV, CDR2 YYDKDF (reference sequence).

The rearrangement joins TRBV6-5 to TRBJ2-7; possibly TRBD2 for D (6 bases). V was pared by 1 base and J by 7 bases, with 14 bases between. This CDR3 contains 14 residues. Germline V gene data show CDR1 as MNHEY and CDR2 as SVGAGI. The chain's CDR3 is CASSYFGGAGEQYF. In DNA form, the CDR3 reads TGTGCCAGCAGTTACTTTGGAGGGGCGGGGGAGCAGTACTTC.

The chain recombines TRBV19 with TRBJ1-4; 7 positions match TRBD1. The V and J ends lost 3 bases and 7 bases, in that order; junction bases with no gene match: 8. Germline values: CDR1 LNHDA, CDR2 SQIVND (reference sequence). The CDR3 consists of 15 residues. CDR3 nucleotides: TGTGCCAGTAGTATGTCGACAGGGATCGCTGAAAAACTGTTTTTT. It is translated as CASSMSTGIAEKLFF. Complete variable domain (other parts from reference TRBV19 and TRBJ1-4): DGGITQSPKYLFRKEGQNVTLSCEQNLNHDAMYWYRQDPGQGLRLIYYSQIVNDFQKGDIAEGYSVSREKKESFPLTVTSAQKNPTAFYLCASSMSTGIAEKLFFGSGTQLSVL.

The chain joins TRBV3-1 (or the pseudogene TRBV3-2) to TRBJ1-2; D is unresolved. The germline CDR1 and CDR2 sequences are LGHDT and YNNKEL (reference sequence). V lost 3 bases to trimming and J lost 4 bases, with 3 bases between them. The CDR3 is made up of 11 amino acids. This chain's CDR3 is CASSHSYGYTF. Here the CDR3 DNA reads TGTGCCAGCAGCCACAGCTATGGCTACACCTTC.

The chain links TRBV5-1 to TRBJ2-2; 7 bases line up with TRBD2. Germline assignment: CDR1 SGHRS and CDR2 YFSETQ. The length of the CDR3 is 14 residues. With V trimmed by 4 bases and J by 5 bases, 5 bases remained unmatched. In nucleotides, the CDR3 is TGCGCCAGCAGCCCGGGGCGGGAGACCGGGGAGCTGTTTTTT. Translated: CASSPGRETGELFF.